The entry below describes one T cell receptor beta chain. Its cognate antigen is unknown. This CDR3 is 17 amino acids long. Germline lookup yields CDR1 SGDLS and CDR2 YYNGEE. Losses at the gene ends were 3 bases for V and 8 bases for J; bases not matched to a gene: 13. The entry originates in a study of T-cell memory formation after mild COVID-19. Notes on the study in general: Clones shrinking from day 15 to 85 showed even CD4/CD8 mixes; later expanders tilted CD4+.

MiXCR, applied by TCRdb to the 5' RACE reads, yields one record per CDR3 protein. The sample has roughly 620,000 distinct CDR3 sequences, approximately 19% seen once. The V and J genes are TRBV9 and TRBJ2-2, with 10 bases fitting TRBD1. The source material was PBMCs or a T cell subset sorted from them (not recorded which). The sequence was obtained from an adult woman who had mild COVID-19 (a few samples of this study predate the infection). Cell type and time point are not known. DNA of the CDR3: TGTGCCAGCAGCGCGAACCCGGGACAGGGGTTTTTAGGGGAGCTGTTTTTT. Its protein is CASSANPGQGFLGELFF.